The present T cell receptor (beta chain) was sequenced within a study of read filtering for tumor transcriptome and immune sequencing. Study as a whole: After DNase treatment, RNA was made into whole-transcriptome libraries. General observations from the study: IR-seq captured clonotypes deeper and more reliably than RNA-seq. IR-seq and RNA-seq agreed better without single-read clonotypes.

Molecular barcoded adaptors covering alpha/delta and beta/gamma chains were used on roughly 400 ng RNA. TCRdb independently ran MiXCR on the reads; one entry per CDR3 protein. The data contain tens of thousands of distinct CDR3 sequences, 20% to 25% of them singletons. V was clipped by 1 base and J by 3 bases; unmatched bases: 8. Germline V gene data show CDR1 as LGHDT and CDR2 as YNNKEL (reference sequence). This CDR3 has 17 amino acids. In its sample, this clonotype was seen many times. The target antigen is unknown. The TCR comes from a donor aged 40 or over with multiple myeloma. The specimen was a population of CD138-negative cells sorted from bone marrow. The genes are TRBV3-1 and TRBJ2-4; 8 bases align to TRBD1. CDR3 in amino acids: CASSQVKTDRGKNIQYF. The DNA for the CDR3 is TGTGCCAGCAGCCAAGTTAAGACTGACAGGGGCAAAAACATTCAGTACTTC.